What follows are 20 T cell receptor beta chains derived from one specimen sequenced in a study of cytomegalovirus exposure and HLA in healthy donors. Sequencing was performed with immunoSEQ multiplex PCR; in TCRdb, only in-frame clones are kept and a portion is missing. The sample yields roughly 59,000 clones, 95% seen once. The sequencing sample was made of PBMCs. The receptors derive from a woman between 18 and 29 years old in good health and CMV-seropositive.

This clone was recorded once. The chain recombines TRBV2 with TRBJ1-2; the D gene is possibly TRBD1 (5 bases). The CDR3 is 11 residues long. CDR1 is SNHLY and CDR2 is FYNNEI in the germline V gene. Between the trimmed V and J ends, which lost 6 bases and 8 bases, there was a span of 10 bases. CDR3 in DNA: TGTGCCAGCAGGGGATCAGGGGGCTACACCTTC. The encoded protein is CASRGSGGYTF.

The CDR3 DNA sequence: TGTGCCAGTAGTATTGTACGGGAGAGTTACGAGCAGTACTTC. As protein: CASSIVRESYEQYF. This chain uses TRBV19 with TRBJ2-7; D is possibly TRBD2 (6 bases). Germline V lookup: CDR1 LNHDA, CDR2 SQIVND (reference sequence). Trimming shortened V by 3 bases and J by 4 bases, and 13 bases separated the two germline ends. The length of the CDR3 is 14 residues.

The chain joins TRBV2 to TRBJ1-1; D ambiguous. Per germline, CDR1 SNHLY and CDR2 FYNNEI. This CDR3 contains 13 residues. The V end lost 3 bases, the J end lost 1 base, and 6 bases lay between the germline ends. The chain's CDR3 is CASSDTANTEAFF. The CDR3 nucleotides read TGTGCCAGCAGTGACACAGCGAACACTGAAGCTTTCTTT.

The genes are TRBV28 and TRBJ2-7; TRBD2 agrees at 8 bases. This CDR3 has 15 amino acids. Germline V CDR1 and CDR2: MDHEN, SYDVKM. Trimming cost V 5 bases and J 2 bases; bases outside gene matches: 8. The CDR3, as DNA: TGTGCCAGCAGTCTGCCCAGCGGGAGTCCCTACGAGCAGTACTTC. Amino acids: CASSLPSGSPYEQYF.

The CDR3 bases are TGCGCCAGCAGCCAAGATGAAGGGGGGGCACCTAATGGCTACACCTTC. Protein sequence: CASSQDEGGAPNGYTF. The chain links TRBV4-3 to TRBJ1-2, with TRBD1 as a possible D gene (6 bases). This CDR3 comprises 16 residues. From germline, CDR1 is LGHNA and CDR2 YSLEER. Between the trimmed V and J ends, which lost 0 bases and 6 bases, there was a span of 17 bases.

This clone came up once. CDR3 nucleotide sequence: TGCAGCGTTGAAGTCCAGAGGGGGAAAATGAACACTGAAGCTTTCTTT. This codes for CSVEVQRGKMNTEAFF. V and J are TRBV29-1 and TRBJ1-1, with D tentatively TRBD1 (6 bases). The CDR3 totals 16 residues. Germline CDR1 is SQVTM and CDR2 is ANQGSEA. The germline V and J ends were trimmed by 1 base and 0 bases, with 15 bases remaining between them. Full variable domain (outside the CDR3, taken from reference TRBV29-1 and TRBJ1-1): SAVISQKPSRDICQRGTSLTIQCQVDSQVTMMFWYRQQPGQSLTLIATANQGSEATYESGFVIDKFPISRPNLTFSTLTVSNMSPEDSSIYLCSVEVQRGKMNTEAFFGQGTRLTVV.

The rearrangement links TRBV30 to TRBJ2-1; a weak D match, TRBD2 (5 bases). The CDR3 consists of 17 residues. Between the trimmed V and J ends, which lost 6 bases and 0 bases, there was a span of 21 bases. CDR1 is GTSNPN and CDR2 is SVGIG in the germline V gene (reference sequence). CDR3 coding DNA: TGTGCCTGCCACTTGGCTAGCCGATTGAGCTCCTACAATGAGCAGTTCTTC. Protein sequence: CACHLASRLSSYNEQFF.

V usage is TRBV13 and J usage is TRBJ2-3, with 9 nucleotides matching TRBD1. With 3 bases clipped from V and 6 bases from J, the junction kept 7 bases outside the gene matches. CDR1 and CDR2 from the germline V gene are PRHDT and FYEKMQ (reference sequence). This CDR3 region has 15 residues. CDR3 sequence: CASSFRDGTGDTQYF. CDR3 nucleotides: TGTGCCAGCAGCTTCCGCGATGGGACAGGGGATACGCAGTATTTT.

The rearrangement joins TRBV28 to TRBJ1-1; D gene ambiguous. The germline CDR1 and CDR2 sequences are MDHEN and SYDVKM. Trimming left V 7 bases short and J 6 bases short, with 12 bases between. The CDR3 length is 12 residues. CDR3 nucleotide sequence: TGTGCCAGCACCTCGCGGAGGCCTGAAGCTTTCTTT. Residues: CASTSRRPEAFF.

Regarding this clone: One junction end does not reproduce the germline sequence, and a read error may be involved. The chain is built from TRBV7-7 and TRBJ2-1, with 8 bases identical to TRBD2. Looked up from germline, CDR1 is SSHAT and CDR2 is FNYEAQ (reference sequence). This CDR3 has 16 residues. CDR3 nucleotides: TGTGCTAGCAGCCCCAATAGCGGGACGAGATACAATGAGCAGTTCTTC. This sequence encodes CASSPNSGTRYNEQFF.

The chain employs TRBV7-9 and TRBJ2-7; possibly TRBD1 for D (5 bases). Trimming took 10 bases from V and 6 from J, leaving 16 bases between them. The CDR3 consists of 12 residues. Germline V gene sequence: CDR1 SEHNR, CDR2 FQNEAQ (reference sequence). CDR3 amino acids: CATVDSIPEQYF. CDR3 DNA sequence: TGTGCCACCGTCGACAGTATCCCCGAGCAGTACTTC. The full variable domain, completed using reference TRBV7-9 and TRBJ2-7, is DTGVSQNPRHKITKRGQNVTFRCDPISEHNRLYWYRQTLGQGPEFLTYFQNEAQLEKSRLLSDRFSAERPKGSFSTLEIQRTEQGDSAMYLCATVDSIPEQYFGPGTRLTVT.

Here the CDR3 reads CASRPTGQWNSPLHF. The DNA for the CDR3 is TGTGCCAGCAGGCCTACGGGACAGTGGAATTCACCCCTCCACTTT. This chain joins TRBV28 and TRBJ1-6; 7 bases are shared with TRBD1. V trimming: 6 bases; J trimming: 7 bases; junction bases outside the gene matches: 9. The CDR3 totals 15 residues. Germline CDR1 and CDR2: MDHEN and SYDVKM. The full variable domain, completed using reference TRBV28 and TRBJ1-6, is DVKVTQSSRYLVKRTGEKVFLECVQDMDHENMFWYRQDPGLGLRLIYFSYDVKMKEKGDIPEGYSVSREKKERFSLILESASTNQTSMYLCASRPTGQWNSPLHFGNGTRLTVT.

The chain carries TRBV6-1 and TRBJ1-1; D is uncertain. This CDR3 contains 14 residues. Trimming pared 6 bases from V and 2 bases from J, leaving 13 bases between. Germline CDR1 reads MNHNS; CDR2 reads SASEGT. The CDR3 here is CASSPITDNTEAFF. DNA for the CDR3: TGTGCCAGCAGCCCAATAACAGATAACACTGAAGCTTTCTTT.

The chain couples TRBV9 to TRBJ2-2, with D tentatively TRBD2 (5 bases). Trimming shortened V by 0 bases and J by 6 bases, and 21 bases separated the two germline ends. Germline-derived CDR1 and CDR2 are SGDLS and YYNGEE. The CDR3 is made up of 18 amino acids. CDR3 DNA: TGTGCCAGCAGCGTAGGAGGGAGTATGGGTAATTCCCCCGGGGAGCTGTTTTTT. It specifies CASSVGGSMGNSPGELFF.

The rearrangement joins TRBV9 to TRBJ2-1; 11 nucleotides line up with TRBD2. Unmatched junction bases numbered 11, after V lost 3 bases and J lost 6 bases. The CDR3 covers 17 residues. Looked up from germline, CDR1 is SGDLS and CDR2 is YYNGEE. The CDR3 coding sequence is TGTGCCAGCAGCGCCTCCGCCGGGACTAGCGGCTTCAATGAGCAGTTCTTC. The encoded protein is CASSASAGTSGFNEQFF.

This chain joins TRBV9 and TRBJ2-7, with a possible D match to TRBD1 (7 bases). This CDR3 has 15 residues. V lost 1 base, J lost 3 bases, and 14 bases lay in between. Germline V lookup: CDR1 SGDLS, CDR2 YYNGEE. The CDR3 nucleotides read TGTGCCAGCAGCGTAAGGACAGGAGGGTACTACGAGCAGTACTTC. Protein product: CASSVRTGGYYEQYF.

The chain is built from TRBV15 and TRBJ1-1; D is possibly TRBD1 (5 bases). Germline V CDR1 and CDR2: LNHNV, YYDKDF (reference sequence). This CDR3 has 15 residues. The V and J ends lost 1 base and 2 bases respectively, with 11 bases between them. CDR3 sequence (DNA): TGTGCCACCAGCAGAGGGGCGACAGCCAACACTGAAGCTTTCTTT. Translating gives CATSRGATANTEAFF.

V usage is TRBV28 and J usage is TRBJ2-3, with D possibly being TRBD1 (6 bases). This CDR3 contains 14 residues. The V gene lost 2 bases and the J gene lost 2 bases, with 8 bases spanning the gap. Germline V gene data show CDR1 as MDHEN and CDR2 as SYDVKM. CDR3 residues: CASSLRGFTDTQYF. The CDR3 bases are TGTGCCAGCAGTTTAAGGGGGTTCACAGATACGCAGTATTTT.

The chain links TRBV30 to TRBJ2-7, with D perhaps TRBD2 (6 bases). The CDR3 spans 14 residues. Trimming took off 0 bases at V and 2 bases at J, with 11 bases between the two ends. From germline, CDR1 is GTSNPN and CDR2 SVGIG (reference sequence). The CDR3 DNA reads TGTGCCTGGAGTGTTTCTGGCGGGACCTACGAGCAGTACTTC. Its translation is CAWSVSGGTYEQYF.

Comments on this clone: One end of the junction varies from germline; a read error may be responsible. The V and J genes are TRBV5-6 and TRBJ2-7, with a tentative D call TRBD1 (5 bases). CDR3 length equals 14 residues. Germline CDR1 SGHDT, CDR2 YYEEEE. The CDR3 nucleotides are TGTGCCAGCAGCCCCCGAGACAGCTCCTTCGAGCAGTACTTC. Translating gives CASSPRDSSFEQYF.